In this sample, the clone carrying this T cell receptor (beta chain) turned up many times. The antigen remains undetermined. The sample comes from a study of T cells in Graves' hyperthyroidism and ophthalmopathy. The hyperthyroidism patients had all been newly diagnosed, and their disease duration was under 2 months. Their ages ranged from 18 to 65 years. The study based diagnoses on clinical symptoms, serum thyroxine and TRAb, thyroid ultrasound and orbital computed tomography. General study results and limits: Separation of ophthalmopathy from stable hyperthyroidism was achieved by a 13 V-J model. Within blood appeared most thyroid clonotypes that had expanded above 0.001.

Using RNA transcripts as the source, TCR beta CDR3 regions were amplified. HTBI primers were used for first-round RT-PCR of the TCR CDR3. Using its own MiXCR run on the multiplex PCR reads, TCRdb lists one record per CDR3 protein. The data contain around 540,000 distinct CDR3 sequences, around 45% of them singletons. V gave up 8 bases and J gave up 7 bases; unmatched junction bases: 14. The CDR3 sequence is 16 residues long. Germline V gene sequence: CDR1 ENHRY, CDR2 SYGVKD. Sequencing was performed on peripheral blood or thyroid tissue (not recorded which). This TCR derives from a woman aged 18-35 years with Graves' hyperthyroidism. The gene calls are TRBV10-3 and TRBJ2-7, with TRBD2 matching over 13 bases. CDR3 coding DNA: TGTGCCATCGGACTAGCGGGAGTACGGGAGTCGGGTGAGCAGTACTTC. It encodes CAIGLAGVRESGEQYF.